Below are 30 T cell receptor beta chains sequenced from a single sample in a study of T cells after yellow fever vaccination. TCRdb re-called the 5' RACE reads with MiXCR, one entry per CDR3 protein. The sample yields 450,000 to 550,000 distinct CDR3 sequences, 15% to 20% seen once. The sample in question was PBMCs, obtained 15 days after the yellow fever booster vaccination. The source of these receptors is a man aged 25 to 40 who received the YFV17D yellow fever vaccine.

The V gene is TRBV20-1, the J gene TRBJ1-5; TRBD1 matches 9 bases. The CDR3 is 14 amino acids. Germline loops: CDR1 DFQATT, CDR2 SNEGSKA (reference sequence). Trimming removed 5 bases from V and 1 base from J; junction bases left unmatched: 3. The CDR3 nucleotides are TGCAGTGCTTTACAGGGGGCCAGCAATCAGCCCCAGCATTTT. Protein sequence: CSALQGASNQPQHF.

This rearrangement joins TRBV7-2 to TRBJ2-5; D not certain. The CDR3 sequence is 12 residues long. In germline, CDR1 is SGHTA, CDR2 FQGNSA. Trimming took off 5 bases at V and 5 bases at J, with 9 bases between the two ends. In DNA, the CDR3 is TGTGCCAGCAGCAAACCGGCTGAGACCCAGTACTTC. Amino acid sequence: CASSKPAETQYF.

This clonotype has only a few counts. This chain uses TRBV20-1 with TRBJ2-3; no firm D call. V was trimmed by 4 bases and J by 8 bases, leaving 16 bases between them. The CDR3 extends over 13 amino acids. The V gene's germline CDR1 is DFQATT and CDR2 SNEGSKA (reference sequence). In DNA, the CDR3 is TGCAGTGCTACCGTAACTATTGGTGGTACGCAGTATTTT. Translated: CSATVTIGGTQYF.

This clonotype was recorded only once. The CDR3 bases are TGCAGTGCTAGGGCCCTTGGGGCGGGAGGTCTCCACGGGGAGCTGTTTTTT. It encodes CSARALGAGGLHGELFF. The chain uses TRBV20-1 and TRBJ2-2; 8 bases line up with TRBD2. The CDR3 has 17 residues. The V and J ends lost 3 bases and 7 bases, in that order; junction bases with no gene match: 16. In germline, CDR1 is DFQATT, CDR2 SNEGSKA (reference sequence).

This chain connects TRBV20-1 to TRBJ2-1; maybe TRBD1 (6 bases). The germline CDR1 and CDR2 sequences are DFQATT and SNEGSKA (reference sequence). The V end lost 2 bases, the J end lost 9 bases, and 14 bases lay between the germline ends. This CDR3 has 13 amino acids. The CDR3 sequence: CSARRGGTGEQFF. CDR3 DNA: TGCAGTGCTAGACGAGGGGGTACCGGTGAGCAGTTCTTC.

Only a few counts were recorded for this clonotype. This chain connects TRBV10-3 to TRBJ2-5, with a weak D call TRBD2 (7 bases). CDR3 size: 14 residues. Germline-derived CDR1 and CDR2 are ENHRY and SYGVKD. The V end was cut by 4 bases, the J end by 3 bases, with 12 bases between. CDR3 sequence (DNA): TGTGCCATCAGTGTACAGGGAGGGGAAGAGACCCAGTACTTC. This sequence encodes CAISVQGGEETQYF.

A few counts support this clonotype. This chain joins TRBV7-2 and TRBJ2-7, with unresolved D. The CDR3 totals 12 residues. Germline V lookup: CDR1 SGHTA, CDR2 FQGNSA. V was cut by 5 bases and J by 5 bases, with 10 bases left in between. Here the CDR3 DNA reads TGTGCCAGCAGCCCCGGTTTCGACGAGCAGTACTTC. Its protein is CASSPGFDEQYF.

The V and J genes are TRBV4-3 and TRBJ1-5; D is unclear. V was trimmed by 0 bases and J by 7 bases, leaving 16 bases between them. CDR3 size: 16 residues. Germline assignment: CDR1 LGHNA and CDR2 YSLEER. CDR3 sequence reads: CASSQDRSGVVQPQHF. CDR3 sequence (DNA): TGCGCCAGCAGCCAAGATCGTAGCGGAGTGGTACAGCCCCAGCATTTT.

This chain uses TRBV6-1 with TRBJ2-5; 13 nucleotides match TRBD2. The V and J ends lost 6 bases and 5 bases, in that order; junction bases with no gene match: 3. There are 14 residues in the CDR3. The germline CDR1 and CDR2 sequences are MNHNS and SASEGT. CDR3 nucleotide sequence: TGTGCCAGCAGAGGACTAGCGGGAGTGGAGACCCAGTACTTC. Translation gives CASRGLAGVETQYF.

This rearrangement joins TRBV3-1 to TRBJ2-7; D remains unclear. The CDR3 length is 16 residues. Per the germline V gene, CDR1 is LGHDT and CDR2 is YNNKEL (reference sequence). The V gene lost 0 bases and the J gene lost 1 base, with 13 bases spanning the gap. The CDR3 nucleotides are TGTGCCAGCAGCCAAGATTCCAGTGGACCGTCCTACGAGCAGTACTTC. Translating it yields CASSQDSSGPSYEQYF.

This clonotype was seen a handful of times. This chain uses TRBV6-2 or TRBV6-3 with TRBJ2-1; unclear D gene. CDR1 and CDR2 from the germline V gene are MNHEY and SVGEGT. V was cut by 2 bases and J by 2 bases, with 7 bases left in between. This CDR3 is built from 14 residues. CDR3 nucleotide sequence: TGTGCCAGCAGTTACCTCCAGGCCTACAATGAGCAGTTCTTC. Translating it yields CASSYLQAYNEQFF.

V gene TRBV7-1 combines with J gene TRBJ2-3, with TRBD1 matching over 7 bases. TRBV7-1 is noted as an ORF with a role that remains uncertain. Trimming removed 3 bases from V and 9 bases from J; junction bases left unmatched: 30. The CDR3 has 21 residues. This CDR3 reads CASSSQNGTAFVGQADGTQYF. CDR3 bases: TGTGCCAGCAGCTCCCAAAACGGGACAGCTTTCGTTGGGCAAGCAGACGGGACGCAGTATTTT.

The chain couples TRBV28 to TRBJ1-1, with 8 positions matching TRBD1. V lost 3 bases, J lost 10 bases, and 4 bases stayed unmatched. Germline V gene sequence: CDR1 MDHEN, CDR2 SYDVKM. CDR3 length: 12 residues. The CDR3: CASSFQGAGAFF. CDR3 coding DNA: TGTGCCAGCAGTTTCCAGGGGGCTGGAGCTTTCTTT.

In this sample, this clonotype turned up a few times. The chain carries TRBV20-1 and TRBJ2-7; D might be TRBD2 (6 bases). Trimming pared 0 bases from V and 3 bases from J, leaving 18 bases between. Germline lookup yields CDR1 DFQATT and CDR2 SNEGSKA (reference sequence). The CDR3 runs to 16 residues. The chain's CDR3 is CSARDMMLATGYEQYF. Written as DNA, the CDR3 is TGCAGTGCTAGAGATATGATGCTAGCGACTGGCTACGAGCAGTACTTC.

The gene calls are TRBV5-1 and TRBJ2-2, with TRBD2 identical over 9 bases. V trimming: 4 bases; J trimming: 2 bases; junction bases outside the gene matches: 9. This CDR3 spans 17 amino acids. Per germline, CDR1 SGHRS and CDR2 YFSETQ. This CDR3 is CASSLGRLAENTGELFF. DNA for the CDR3: TGCGCCAGCAGCCTCGGACGACTAGCGGAAAACACCGGGGAGCTGTTTTTT. The full variable domain, with the rest looked up from reference TRBV5-1 and TRBJ2-2, is KAGVTQTPRYLIKTRGQQVTLSCSPISGHRSVSWYQQTPGQGLQFLFEYFSETQRNKGNFPGRFSGRQFSNSRSEMNVSTLELGDSALYLCASSLGRLAENTGELFFGEGSRLTVL.

V usage is TRBV12-3 or TRBV12-4 and J usage is TRBJ2-3; perhaps TRBD1 as D (5 bases). Trimming removed 3 bases at V and 9 bases at J, with 19 bases between. The CDR3 sequence is 15 residues long. DNA for the CDR3: TGTGCCAGCAGTTTGCAGGGCACACGAGTGGAAACGCAGTATTTT. Translated, it gives CASSLQGTRVETQYF.

The chain couples TRBV25-1 to TRBJ2-7, with TRBD2 identical over 13 bases. The CDR3 totals 16 residues. Germline trimming cut 4 bases from V and 9 bases from J; bases unmatched to any gene: 12. Germline-derived CDR1 and CDR2 are MGHDK and SYGVNS. CDR3 nucleotide sequence: TGTGCCAGCAGTGGAGGACTAGCGGGAGTAATTGGAAGGCAGTACTTC. It is translated as CASSGGLAGVIGRQYF.

The chain carries TRBV20-1 and TRBJ2-4; 8 positions agree with TRBD1. The junction had 10 bases not matched to a gene; V was cut back by 1 base and J by 8 bases. Looked up from germline, CDR1 is DFQATT and CDR2 is SNEGSKA (reference sequence). The CDR3 contains 15 residues. CDR3 in amino acids: CSARVLGTGGHIQYF. Here the CDR3 DNA reads TGCAGTGCTAGAGTCCTAGGGACAGGTGGACACATTCAGTACTTC.

V usage is TRBV12-3 or TRBV12-4 and J usage is TRBJ1-1; possible D gene TRBD1, 5 bases. V was clipped by 8 bases and J by 2 bases, with 12 bases between them. This CDR3 has 13 amino acids. The CDR3 spells CASGLGANTEAFF. The DNA for the CDR3 is TGTGCCAGCGGTCTAGGGGCCAACACTGAAGCTTTCTTT.

Only a few counts were recorded for this clonotype. The chain carries TRBV29-1 and TRBJ2-3, with TRBD1 as a possible D gene (6 bases). The germline V and J ends were trimmed by 4 bases and 2 bases, with 7 bases remaining between them. The CDR3 runs 12 residues. CDR1 is SQVTM and CDR2 is ANQGSEA in the germline V gene. The CDR3 DNA reads as TGCAGCGTTGGGGACAACACAGATACGCAGTATTTT. Amino acids: CSVGDNTDTQYF.

V and J are TRBV12-3 or TRBV12-4 and TRBJ2-3; a possible D gene is TRBD2 (6 bases). This CDR3 contains 15 residues. The V end lost 3 bases, the J end lost 2 bases, and 12 bases lay between the germline ends. In nucleotides, the CDR3 is TGTGCCAGCAGTTTCTGGGACTCCAACACAGATACGCAGTATTTT. Amino acids: CASSFWDSNTDTQYF.

This clonotype was detected a few times. The chain is built from TRBV7-2 and TRBJ1-1; TRBD1 aligns across 12 bases. V gave up 5 bases and J gave up 0 bases; unmatched junction bases: 7. Germline V lookup: CDR1 SGHTA, CDR2 FQGNSA. The CDR3 covers 17 residues. The CDR3 region is CASSPGTGGLMNTEAFF. The DNA for the CDR3 is TGTGCCAGCAGCCCAGGGACAGGGGGCCTCATGAACACTGAAGCTTTCTTT.

In this sample, this clonotype turned up a few times. One end of the junction fails to match germline, which may point to a read error. The chain carries TRBV5-1 and TRBJ2-5; 10 nucleotides match TRBD1. The CDR3 length is 14 residues. Germline lookup yields CDR1 SGHRS and CDR2 YFSETQ. Written as DNA, the CDR3 is TGTGCCAGCAGCCCGGGACAGGGGAAAGAGACCCAGTACTTC. Protein: CASSPGQGKETQYF.

This clonotype was seen more than once but under ten times. This chain uses TRBV27 with TRBJ2-3; 8 nucleotides line up with TRBD2. The CDR3 totals 13 residues. With 5 bases clipped from V and 10 bases from J, the junction kept 8 bases outside the gene matches. Germline values: CDR1 MNHEY, CDR2 SMNVEV (reference sequence). CDR3 loop: CASSIVAGRAQYF. The CDR3 nucleotides read TGTGCCAGCAGTATCGTAGCGGGAAGGGCGCAGTATTTT.

This clonotype has ten or more counts. CDR3 coding DNA: TGTGCCAGCTCACCAAATTCCTACGAGCAGTACTTC. It is translated as CASSPNSYEQYF. The chain employs TRBV27 and TRBJ2-7; D is uncertain. Trimming cost V 8 bases and J 1 base, with 9 bases left between them. The germline gives CDR1 MNHEY, CDR2 SMNVEV (reference sequence). The CDR3 is 12 residues long.

This clonotype came up a few times. V gene TRBV5-6 combines with J gene TRBJ2-7, with D tentatively TRBD1 or TRBD2 (5 bases each). The CDR3 is 14 amino acids. Germline CDR1 SGHDT, CDR2 YYEEEE. Trimming stripped 5 bases from V and 5 bases from J, with 17 bases between. This CDR3 reads CASRARGSPNEQYF. For the CDR3, the DNA is TGTGCCAGCAGGGCTCGGGGCTCCCCCAACGAGCAGTACTTC.

The chain combines TRBV6-5 with TRBJ2-3; 8 nucleotides agree with TRBD2. V was clipped by 0 bases and J by 3 bases; unmatched bases: 2. Germline V gene data show CDR1 as MNHEY and CDR2 as SVGAGI. The CDR3 length is 15 residues. CDR3 nucleotide sequence: TGTGCCAGCAGTTACTCGGGACTAGGGACAGATACGCAGTATTTT. Encoded protein: CASSYSGLGTDTQYF.

This clonotype was counted only a few times. The chain carries TRBV10-3 and TRBJ1-1; 7 bases line up with TRBD1. Germline loops: CDR1 ENHRY, CDR2 SYGVKD. V was pared by 10 bases and J by 4 bases, with 15 bases of the junction left unmatched. This CDR3 is built from 15 residues. The CDR3 here is CASTSGQLGGTEAFF. For the CDR3, the DNA is TGTGCCAGCACATCGGGACAGCTGGGAGGCACTGAAGCTTTCTTT.

The table lists this clonotype with many counts. The rearrangement joins TRBV11-2 to TRBJ2-5; 7 bases are a match to TRBD1. CDR1 is SGHAT and CDR2 is FQNNGV in the germline V gene. V trimming: 5 bases; J trimming: 1 base; junction bases outside the gene matches: 4. The CDR3 totals 14 residues. The CDR3 region is CASSLGQAQETQYF. DNA for the CDR3: TGTGCCAGCAGCCTCGGACAGGCCCAAGAGACCCAGTACTTC.

This clonotype showed up just a few times. The chain uses TRBV24-1 and TRBJ2-1; TRBD2 matches at 10 bases. From germline, CDR1 is KGHDR and CDR2 SFDVKD. After removal of 12 bases from V and 3 bases from J, the junction contained 10 bases not matched to a gene. This CDR3 has 15 amino acids. The CDR3 region is CALAQTSGYYNEQFF. CDR3 DNA: TGTGCCTTGGCTCAGACTAGCGGGTACTACAATGAGCAGTTCTTC.